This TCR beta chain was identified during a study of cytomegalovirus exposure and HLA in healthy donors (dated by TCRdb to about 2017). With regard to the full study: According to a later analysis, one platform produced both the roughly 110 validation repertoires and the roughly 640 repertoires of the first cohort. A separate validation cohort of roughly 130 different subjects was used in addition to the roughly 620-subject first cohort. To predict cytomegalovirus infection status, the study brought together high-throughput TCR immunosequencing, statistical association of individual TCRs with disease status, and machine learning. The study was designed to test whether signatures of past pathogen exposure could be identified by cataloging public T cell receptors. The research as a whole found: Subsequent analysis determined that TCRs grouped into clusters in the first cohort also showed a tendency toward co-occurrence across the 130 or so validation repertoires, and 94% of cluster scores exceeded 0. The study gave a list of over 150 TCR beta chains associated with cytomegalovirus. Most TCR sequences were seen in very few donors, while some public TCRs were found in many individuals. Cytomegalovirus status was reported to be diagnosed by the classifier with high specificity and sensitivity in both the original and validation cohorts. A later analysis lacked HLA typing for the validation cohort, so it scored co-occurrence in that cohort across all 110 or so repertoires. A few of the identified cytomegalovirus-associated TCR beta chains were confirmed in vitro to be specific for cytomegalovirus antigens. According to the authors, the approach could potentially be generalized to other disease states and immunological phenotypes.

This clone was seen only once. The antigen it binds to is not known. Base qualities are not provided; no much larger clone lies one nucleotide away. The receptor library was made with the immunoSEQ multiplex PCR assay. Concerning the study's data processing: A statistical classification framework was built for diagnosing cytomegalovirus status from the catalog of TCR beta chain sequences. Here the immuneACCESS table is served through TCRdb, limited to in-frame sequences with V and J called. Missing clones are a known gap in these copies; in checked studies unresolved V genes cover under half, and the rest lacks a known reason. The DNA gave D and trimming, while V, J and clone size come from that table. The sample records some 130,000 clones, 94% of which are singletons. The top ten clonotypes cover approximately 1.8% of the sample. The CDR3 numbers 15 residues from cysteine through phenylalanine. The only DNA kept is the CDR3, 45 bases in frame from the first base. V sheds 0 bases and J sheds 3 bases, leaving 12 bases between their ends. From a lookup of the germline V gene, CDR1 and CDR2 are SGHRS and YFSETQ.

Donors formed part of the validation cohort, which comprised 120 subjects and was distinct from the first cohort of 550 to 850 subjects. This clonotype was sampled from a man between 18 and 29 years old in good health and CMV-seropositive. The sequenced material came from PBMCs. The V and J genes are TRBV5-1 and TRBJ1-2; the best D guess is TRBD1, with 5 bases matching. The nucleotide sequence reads TGCGCCAGCAGCTTGGACGGGGGTTCCGACTATGGCTACACCTTC. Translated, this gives CASSLDGGSDYGYTF.